The 3 T cell receptor beta chains listed next were all sequenced from one sample in a study of blood T cell repertoires in COVID-19. Generated by immunoSEQ multiplex PCR, the TCRdb table keeps only in-frame clones and is missing some. The sample includes about 150,000 clones, around 81% seen only once; the top ten take roughly 8.8%. Sequencing used peripheral blood. These receptors were collected from a human donor with acute or convalescent COVID-19. The donor label of this sample is uncertain.

This clone was recorded once. The chain carries TRBV6-5 and TRBJ1-6; D gene uncertain. CDR1 and CDR2 from the germline V gene are MNHEY and SVGAGI. V was clipped by 0 bases and J by 13 bases, with 13 bases between them. CDR3 length equals 14 residues. The CDR3 spells CASSYSPQASPLHF. The DNA for the CDR3 is TGTGCCAGCAGTTACTCCCCCCAGGCCAGTCCCCTCCACTTT.

Here the CDR3 reads CASSQRGDYGYTF. CDR3 coding DNA: TGTGCCAGCAGCCAGAGAGGAGACTATGGCTACACCTTC. This chain links TRBV3-1 (or the pseudogene TRBV3-2) with TRBJ1-2; D unresolved. V lost 3 bases and J 3 bases, leaving 8 bases between the germline ends. The CDR3 has 13 amino acids. Germline V lookup: CDR1 LGHDT, CDR2 YNNKEL (reference sequence).

The chain employs TRBV2 and TRBJ1-6; maybe TRBD1 (6 bases). Per the germline V gene, CDR1 is SNHLY and CDR2 is FYNNEI. The V end lost 2 bases, the J end lost 6 bases, and 14 bases lay between the germline ends. CDR3 length equals 16 residues. In DNA, the CDR3 is TGTGCCAGCAGTGAACATAACAGGGTTGGTAATTCACCCCTCCACTTT. Its translation is CASSEHNRVGNSPLHF.